Sequencing of this T cell receptor beta chain was carried out in a study of CD8+CD57+ T cells in acquired aplastic anemia. About the study: Sorted CD4+ and CD8+ cells yielded DNA averaging around 3.2 ug. Where healthy donors were concerned, CD4+ cells averaged approximately 9.8 million reads. General study points: The number of CD8+ CDR3 sequences shared by patients and controls was around 30.

On this clonotype: Antigen unknown.

The germline CDR1 and CDR2 sequences are DFQATT and SNEGSKA (reference sequence). The CDR3 has 13 amino acids. V dropped 6 bases and J dropped 5 bases, with 16 bases sitting between them. Genomic DNA provided the template from which TCR beta VDJ and CDR3 profiles were obtained. TCRdb processed the reads anew with MiXCR; each CDR3 protein has one entry. The sample comprises some 210,000 distinct CDR3 sequences, 61% of which are singletons, and roughly 29% rests with the top ten. The TCR was taken from a human donor in good health. This chain connects TRBV20-1 to TRBJ1-1, with D tentatively TRBD1 (6 bases). Specimen: sorted CD4+, CD8+, or CD8+CD57+ T cells (not recorded which) from PBMCs. CDR3 nucleotide sequence: TGCAGTGCGTCCCGGGCAGGGGATACTGAAGCTTTCTTT. Protein: CSASRAGDTEAFF.